The 14 T cell receptor beta chains below come from one sample, sequenced in a study of CD8+CD57+ T cells in acquired aplastic anemia. CDR3 and TCR beta VDJ profiling relied on a genomic DNA template. Each CDR3 protein is one row after TCRdb ran MiXCR on the reads. The sample has some 150,000 distinct CDR3 sequences; around 75% are singletons. CD8+CD57+ cell expansion, shown by flow cytometry, had occurred in the patients selected for sequencing. Material for sequencing was sorted CD4+, CD8+, or CD8+CD57+ T cells (not recorded which) from PBMCs. All receptors come from a human donor with aplastic anemia.

V gene TRBV19 combines with J gene TRBJ2-2, with 14 bases lining up with TRBD2. Germline V gene sequence: CDR1 LNHDA, CDR2 SQIVND (reference sequence). The CDR3 covers 17 residues. Unmatched junction bases numbered 11, after V lost 9 bases and J lost 5 bases. DNA of the CDR3: TGTGCCAGCCAAAAACTGGGACTAGCGGGGGAGACCGGGGAGCTGTTTTTT. This gives the protein CASQKLGLAGETGELFF.

The chain combines TRBV7-4 with TRBJ1-1; D is uncertain. The germline V gene has CDR1 SGHVT and CDR2 SQSDAQ. V was pared by 8 bases and J by 1 base, with 11 bases between. The CDR3 is made up of 13 amino acids. CDR3: CASGVGPNTEAFF. DNA for the CDR3: TGTGCCAGCGGCGTTGGACCGAACACTGAAGCTTTCTTT.

The chain joins TRBV7-9 to TRBJ2-3, with a weak D call TRBD1 (6 bases). V lost 5 bases and J 2 bases, leaving 11 bases between the germline ends. The CDR3 spans 14 residues. Germline CDR1 reads SEHNR; CDR2 reads FQNEAQ (reference sequence). CDR3 nucleotide sequence: TGTGCCAGCAGCCGAGGACAGATCACAGATACGCAGTATTTT. Translated, it gives CASSRGQITDTQYF.

The genes are TRBV5-4 and TRBJ1-3; D call uncertain. The CDR3 length is 14 residues. Germline V gene data show CDR1 as SGHNT and CDR2 as YYREEE (reference sequence). The germline V and J ends were trimmed by 4 bases and 0 bases, with 8 bases remaining between them. The CDR3 region is CASSPVFSGNTIYF. CDR3 nucleotide sequence: TGTGCCAGCAGCCCAGTATTCTCTGGAAACACCATATATTTT.

The chain carries TRBV15 and TRBJ1-1; no firm D call. The V gene's germline CDR1 is LNHNV and CDR2 YYDKDF (reference sequence). Trimming shortened V by 0 bases and J by 8 bases, and 13 bases separated the two germline ends. The CDR3 length is 14 residues. The chain's CDR3 is CATSRDFQAQEAFF. CDR3 coding DNA: TGTGCCACCAGCAGAGATTTCCAAGCCCAAGAAGCTTTCTTT.

The V call is TRBV20-1, the J call TRBJ2-1; 8 nucleotides line up with TRBD1. The trim removed 6 bases at V and 9 bases at J, leaving 4 bases unmatched. This CDR3 contains 11 residues. The germline V gene encodes CDR1 DFQATT and CDR2 SNEGSKA (reference sequence). The CDR3 protein is CSAEDRGEQFF. Here the CDR3 DNA reads TGCAGTGCAGAAGACAGGGGTGAGCAGTTCTTC.

CDR3 region: CASSSRDRGHKQYF. The CDR3 DNA is TGCGCCAGCAGCTCCCGGGACAGGGGGCACAAGCAGTACTTC. This sequence joins TRBV5-1 and TRBJ2-7; 12 nucleotides match TRBD1. Germline CDR1 reads SGHRS; CDR2 reads YFSETQ. The V gene end was trimmed by 3 bases and the J gene end by 8 bases; junction bases not matched to a gene: 6. The CDR3 runs to 14 residues.

A few counts support this clonotype. V gene TRBV20-1 combines with J gene TRBJ1-1, with 7 positions matching TRBD1. The CDR3 consists of 14 residues. Per the germline V gene, CDR1 is DFQATT and CDR2 is SNEGSKA (reference sequence). J gave up 1 base and V 2 bases, and 4 bases lay outside the gene matches. CDR3 coding DNA: TGCAGTGCTAGATACACAGGGGCGAACACTGAAGCTTTCTTT. As protein: CSARYTGANTEAFF.

The rearrangement links TRBV5-1 to TRBJ2-2; the D is unclear. This CDR3 is built from 13 residues. Germline CDR1 and CDR2: SGHRS and YFSETQ. V was trimmed by 5 bases and J by 2 bases, leaving 7 bases between them. CDR3 sequence: CASSPENTGELFF. CDR3 nucleotide sequence: TGCGCCAGCAGTCCTGAAAACACCGGGGAGCTGTTTTTT.

The chain employs TRBV7-2 and TRBJ2-3; D call uncertain. Trimming shortened V by 5 bases and J by 6 bases, and 12 bases separated the two germline ends. The germline V gene has CDR1 SGHTA and CDR2 FQGNSA. The CDR3 spans 13 residues. The CDR3 loop reads CASSPGRGDTQYF. The CDR3 DNA sequence: TGTGCCAGCAGCCCAGGACGAGGTGATACGCAGTATTTT.

This rearrangement joins TRBV20-1 to TRBJ1-2, with 9 bases fitting TRBD1. From germline, CDR1 is DFQATT and CDR2 SNEGSKA (reference sequence). This CDR3 spans 13 amino acids. J gave up 4 bases and V 5 bases, and 5 bases lay outside the gene matches. CDR3 residues: CSAETGGGYGYTF. The CDR3 nucleotides are TGCAGTGCTGAGACAGGGGGGGGCTATGGCTACACCTTC.

This clonotype was recorded many times. The genes are TRBV19 and TRBJ1-2, with D uncertain. Trimming stripped 7 bases from V and 8 bases from J, with 11 bases between. The germline V gene has CDR1 LNHDA and CDR2 SQIVND (reference sequence). The CDR3 has 11 residues. The CDR3 loop reads CASTDGQGYTF. The DNA for the CDR3 is TGTGCCAGTACGGACGGGCAAGGCTACACCTTC.

This chain links TRBV7-2 with TRBJ2-7, with a weak D call TRBD1 (6 bases). CDR3 length equals 13 residues. Trimming took off 2 bases at V and 6 bases at J, with 11 bases between the two ends. Germline assignment: CDR1 SGHTA and CDR2 FQGNSA. As DNA, the CDR3 is TGTGCCAGCAGCTTATACAGGGATAGCGAGCAGTACTTC. Its protein is CASSLYRDSEQYF. The variable domain in full, with the rest retrieved from reference TRBV7-2 and TRBJ2-7, is GAGVSQSPSNKVTEKGKDVELRCDPISGHTALYWYRQSLGQGLEFLIYFQGNSAPDKSGLPSDRFSAERTGGSVSTLTIQRTQQEDSAVYLCASSLYRDSEQYFGPGTRLTVT.

The genes are TRBV5-5 and TRBJ1-1, with D uncertain. CDR1 SGHKS and CDR2 YYEKEE come from the germline V gene (reference sequence). The CDR3 covers 16 residues. The V gene lost 0 bases and the J gene lost 0 bases, with 12 bases spanning the gap. The CDR3 is CASSLAAALMNTEAFF. In DNA form, the CDR3 reads TGTGCCAGCAGCTTGGCGGCAGCTCTAATGAACACTGAAGCTTTCTTT.